By proportion, the clone carrying this TCR beta chain is medium-sized. This sample was taken from a study of patients with pleural tuberculosis. The V segment lost 3 bases and the J segment 4 bases; nucleotides outside the gene matches: 8. Germline CDR1 and CDR2: LGHDT and YNNKEL (reference sequence). CDR3 size: 16 residues. TCRdb redid the calling of the reads with MiXCR, one entry per CDR3 protein. The sample lists under 55,000 distinct CDR3 sequences; about 7.3% were seen once. The source is a human donor with pleural tuberculosis. The V and J genes are TRBV3-1 and TRBJ1-5; 8 nucleotides agree with TRBD1. CDR3 DNA: TGTGCCAGCAGCCAGCAGCGGACAGGGCTTAATCAGCCCCAGCATTTT. Amino acid sequence: CASSQQRTGLNQPQHF.